Shown below are 6 T cell receptor beta chains from a single sample sequenced in a study of CD8 T cell repertoires and HIV-1 epitope variants. Some clones are missing from TCRdb's copy, which holds only in-frame ones; the method was immunoSEQ multiplex PCR. The table includes about 5,000 clones, about 67% detected once. No antigens are known for them. Sequencing used cultured CD8+ T cells derived from PBMCs. Receptors were obtained from a male donor with HIV.

This chain uses TRBV2 with TRBJ1-2; D uncertain. The germline gives CDR1 SNHLY, CDR2 FYNNEI. The length of the CDR3 is 16 residues. The V end was cut by 3 bases, the J end by 3 bases, with 17 bases between. CDR3 nucleotide sequence: TGTGCCAGCAGTGATCCCCGGCCGGGGTTGGACTATGGCTACACCTTC. Its protein product is CASSDPRPGLDYGYTF.

This clone was detected only a few times. CDR3 loop: CASSAGTIEQYF. The CDR3 DNA sequence: TGTGCCAGCAGTGCGGGGACTATCGAGCAGTACTTC. The V call is TRBV6-5, the J call TRBJ2-7, with 7 bases matching TRBD2. CDR1 and CDR2 (germline): MNHEY, SVGAGI. The trim removed 5 bases at V and 6 bases at J, leaving 4 bases unmatched. The length of the CDR3 is 12 residues.

The rearrangement joins TRBV5-5 to TRBJ2-2; no firm D call. CDR1 is SGHKS and CDR2 is YYEKEE in the germline V gene (reference sequence). V lost 2 bases and J 5 bases, leaving 4 bases between the germline ends. CDR3 size: 12 residues. As DNA, the CDR3 is TGTGCCAGCAGCTTCCAAACCGGGGAGCTGTTTTTT. Translating it yields CASSFQTGELFF. The full variable domain, rest sourced from reference TRBV5-5 and TRBJ2-2, is DAGVTQSPTHLIKTRGQQVTLRCSPISGHKSVSWYQQVLGQGPQFIFQYYEKEERGRGNFPDRFSARQFPNYSSELNVNALLLGDSALYLCASSFQTGELFFGEGSRLTVL.

This sequence joins TRBV5-4 and TRBJ2-1, with D maybe TRBD1 (6 bases). V shed 3 bases and J shed 0 bases, with 13 bases lying between them. Germline-derived CDR1 and CDR2 are SGHNT and YYREEE (reference sequence). This CDR3 is built from 16 residues. The DNA of the CDR3 is TGTGCCAGCAGCTATGGACAGTTGAGCTCCTACAATGAGCAGTTCTTC. This encodes CASSYGQLSSYNEQFF.

The V call is TRBV5-6, the J call TRBJ1-6, with D maybe TRBD1 (5 bases). V was pared by 4 bases and J by 12 bases, with 14 bases between. The CDR3 totals 13 residues. Per germline, CDR1 SGHDT and CDR2 YYEEEE. In DNA form, the CDR3 reads TGTGCCAGCAGCGGGACCGACAGTCGACCCCTCCACTTT. This sequence encodes CASSGTDSRPLHF.

V and J are TRBV2 and TRBJ2-6; possible D gene TRBD1, 6 bases. This CDR3 contains 15 residues. In germline, CDR1 is SNHLY, CDR2 FYNNEI. V gave up 6 bases and J gave up 3 bases, with 12 bases separating them. CDR3 amino acids: CASRAGVGGANVLTF. The CDR3 DNA is TGTGCCAGCAGAGCAGGGGTTGGTGGGGCCAACGTCCTGACTTTC.